The T cell receptor beta chain under discussion was sequenced for a study of blood T cell repertoires in COVID-19. The method was immunoSEQ multiplex PCR; TCRdb's version includes in-frame clones alone and lacks a portion of them. Here the sample spans 150,000 to 200,000 clones, 81% being singletons. CDR3 size: 15 residues. Germline CDR1 WSHSY, CDR2 SAAADI. Losses at the gene ends were 4 bases for V and 7 bases for J; bases not matched to a gene: 9. V gene TRBV10-2 combines with J gene TRBJ2-2; 7 bases map to TRBD2. This TCR was sampled from a woman of 80 years or more with COVID-19, enrolled during active disease. Sequenced material: peripheral blood. CDR3 coding DNA: TGCGCCAGCAGTGCCCCCGGGACTAATGTCGGGGAGCTGTTTTTT. Its translation is CASSAPGTNVGELFF.